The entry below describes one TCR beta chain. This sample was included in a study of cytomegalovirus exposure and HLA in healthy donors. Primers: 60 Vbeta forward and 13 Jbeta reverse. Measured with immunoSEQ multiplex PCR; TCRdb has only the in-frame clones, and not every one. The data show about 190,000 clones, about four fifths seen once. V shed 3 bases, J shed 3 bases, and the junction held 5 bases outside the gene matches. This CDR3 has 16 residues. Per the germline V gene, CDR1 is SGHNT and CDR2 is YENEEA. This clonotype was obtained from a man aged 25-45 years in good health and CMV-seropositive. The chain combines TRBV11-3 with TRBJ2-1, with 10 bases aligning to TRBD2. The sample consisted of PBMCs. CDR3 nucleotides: TGTGCCAGCAGCTTCCGCGGGACTAGCGACTACAATGAGCAGTTCTTC. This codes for CASSFRGTSDYNEQFF.